The clone carrying this T cell receptor (beta chain) was seen just once. Antigen specificity is unknown. The CDR3 has 14 amino acids. Per the germline V gene, CDR1 is SGHNT and CDR2 is YENEEA. V lost 1 base and J 5 bases, leaving 10 bases between the germline ends. The data derive from a study of T cell responses to AZD1222 COVID-19 vaccine. The wider study: Second doses were pooled across both intervals (about 4 or about 12 weeks). Findings and limits, study-wide: There were repertoire samples only from the period after the peak T cell response. Donors in the cohort were predominantly white British and more often female, and clonal diversity was possibly underestimated. Spike-specific TCR breadth and depth were elevated following two AZD1222 doses.

Sequenced by immunoSEQ multiplex PCR; TCRdb stores in-frame clones only, minus some. The sample yields 95,000 to 100,000 clones, just over 90% seen once. The specimen comprised peripheral blood, sampled on day 0 of AZD1222 vaccination. The TCR comes from an adult in good health. The rearrangement uses TRBV11-3 and TRBJ2-3; possible D gene TRBD2, 5 bases. CDR3 bases: TGTGCCAGCAGCTTAGGGGCTAGCCTAGATACGCAGTATTTT. Its protein is CASSLGASLDTQYF. The whole variable domain, filled in from reference TRBV11-3 and TRBJ2-3, reads EAGVVQSPRYKIIEKKQPVAFWCNPISGHNTLYWYLQNLGQGPELLIRYENEEAVDDSQLPKDRFSAERLKGVDSTLKIQPAELGDSAVYLCASSLGASLDTQYFGPGTRLTVL.